The 5 T cell receptor beta chains below come from one sample, sequenced in a study of cytomegalovirus exposure and HLA in healthy donors (dated by TCRdb to 2016 to 2017). The library was built by means of the immunoSEQ multiplex PCR assay. TCRdb obtained this table from immuneACCESS and retained in-frame rearrangements with V and J assigned. These tables miss some clones; where compared with another copy, unresolved V genes account for less than half of the shortfall, and the remainder is unexplained. This sample lists a few hundred thousand clones; less than 90% were detected once. In total, the top ten clones hold more than 10% of the sample. The specimen was PBMCs. The source is a man between 18 and 29 years old in good health and CMV-seropositive.

This clone occurred a few times. The genes are TRBV7-9 and TRBJ1-3; no reliable D call. The CDR3 spans 11 residues. Germline CDR1 SEHNR, CDR2 FQNEAQ (reference sequence). Trimming shortened V by 3 bases and J by 8 bases, and 5 bases separated the two germline ends. CDR3 residues: CASSLGDTIYF. In DNA form, the CDR3 reads TGTGCCAGCAGCTTGGGAGACACCATATATTTT.

This clone was recorded once. The chain links TRBV2 to TRBJ2-7; D is perhaps TRBD2 (5 bases). The germline V and J ends were trimmed by 3 bases and 7 bases, with 7 bases remaining between them. From germline, CDR1 is SNHLY and CDR2 FYNNEI. The CDR3 is 11 amino acids. This chain's CDR3 is CASSDPGEQYF. The CDR3 DNA reads as TGTGCCAGCAGTGACCCGGGAGAGCAGTACTTC.

As to this clone: An end of the junction does not agree with germline; a read error may underlie this. The rearrangement uses TRBV28 and TRBJ2-3; tentative D call: TRBD2 (6 bases). The CDR3 extends over 14 amino acids. CDR1 and CDR2 (germline): MDHEN, SYDVKM. DNA of the CDR3: TGTGCCACCAGTCCCCTGGGGGGTATGGATACGCAGTATTTT. Translation gives CATSPLGGMDTQYF. Based on the CDR3 plus reference TRBV28 and TRBJ2-3, the full variable domain is DVKVTQSSRYLVKRTGEKVFLECVQDMDHENMFWYRQDPGLGLRLIYFSYDVKMKEKGDIPEGYSVSREKKERFSLILESASTNQTSMYLCATSPLGGMDTQYFGPGTRLTVL.

This sequence joins TRBV4-1 and TRBJ2-3; the D is unclear. Trimming stripped 0 bases from V and 6 bases from J, with 10 bases between. From germline, CDR1 is MGHRA and CDR2 YSYEKL. The CDR3 sequence is 14 residues long. CDR3 sequence reads: CASSQDLGVDTQYF. As DNA, the CDR3 is TGCGCCAGCAGCCAAGATCTGGGTGTGGATACGCAGTATTTT.

In DNA form, the CDR3 reads TGCAGCGTTGAGAAGGGGTACGAGCAGTACTTC. Translated, it gives CSVEKGYEQYF. The chain couples TRBV29-1 to TRBJ2-7; D is possibly TRBD1 (5 bases). This CDR3 spans 11 amino acids. Germline lookup yields CDR1 SQVTM and CDR2 ANQGSEA. Between the trimmed V and J ends, which lost 3 bases and 4 bases, there was a span of 7 bases.